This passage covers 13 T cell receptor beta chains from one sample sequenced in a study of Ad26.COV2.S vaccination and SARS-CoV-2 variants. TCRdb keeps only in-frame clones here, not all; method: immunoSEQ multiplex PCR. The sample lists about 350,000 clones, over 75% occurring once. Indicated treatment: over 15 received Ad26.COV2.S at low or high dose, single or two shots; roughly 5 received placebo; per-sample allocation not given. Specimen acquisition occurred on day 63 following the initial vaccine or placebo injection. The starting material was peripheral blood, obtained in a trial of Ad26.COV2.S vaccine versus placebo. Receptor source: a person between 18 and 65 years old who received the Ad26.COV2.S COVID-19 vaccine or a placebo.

Written as DNA, the CDR3 is TGCGCCAGCAGCCAAGAAGCGGGGACAACCCTTACAAACATTCAGTACTTC. It specifies CASSQEAGTTLTNIQYF. The V call is TRBV4-3, the J call TRBJ2-4; D is perhaps TRBD2 (7 bases). The V end lost 0 bases, the J end lost 6 bases, and 18 bases lay between the germline ends. This CDR3 comprises 17 residues. Germline lookup yields CDR1 LGHNA and CDR2 YSLEER.

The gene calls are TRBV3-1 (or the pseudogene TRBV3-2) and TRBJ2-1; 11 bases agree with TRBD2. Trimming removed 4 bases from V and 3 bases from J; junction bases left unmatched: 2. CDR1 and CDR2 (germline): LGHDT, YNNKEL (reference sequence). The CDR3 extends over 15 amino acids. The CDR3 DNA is TGTGCCAGCAGCCTTACTAGCGGGGGCTACAATGAGCAGTTCTTC. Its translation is CASSLTSGGYNEQFF.

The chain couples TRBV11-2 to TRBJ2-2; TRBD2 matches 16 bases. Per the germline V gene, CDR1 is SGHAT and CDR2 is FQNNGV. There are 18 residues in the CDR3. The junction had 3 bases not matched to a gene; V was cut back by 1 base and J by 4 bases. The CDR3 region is CASSLAGLAGGTTGELFF. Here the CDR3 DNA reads TGTGCCAGCAGCTTAGCGGGACTAGCGGGGGGGACCACCGGGGAGCTGTTTTTT.

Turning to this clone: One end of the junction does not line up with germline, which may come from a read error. CDR3 nucleotides: TGTGCTAGCAGCTTAGGGGCAAGCTCAGATACGCAGTATTTT. This translates into CASSLGASSDTQYF. The chain has TRBV7-7 and TRBJ2-3; a weak D match, TRBD1 (5 bases). CDR1 SSHAT and CDR2 FNYEAQ come from the germline V gene (reference sequence). This CDR3 spans 14 amino acids.

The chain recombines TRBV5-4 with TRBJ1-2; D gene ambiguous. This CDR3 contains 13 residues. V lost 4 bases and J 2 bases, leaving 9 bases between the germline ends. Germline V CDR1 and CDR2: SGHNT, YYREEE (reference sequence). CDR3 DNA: TGTGCCAGCAGCCCAACACCGAACTATGGCTACACCTTC. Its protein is CASSPTPNYGYTF. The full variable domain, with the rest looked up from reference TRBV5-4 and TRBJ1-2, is ETGVTQSPTHLIKTRGQQVTLRCSSQSGHNTVSWYQQALGQGPQFIFQYYREEENGRGNFPPRFSGLQFPNYSSELNVNALELDDSALYLCASSPTPNYGYTFGSGTRLTVV.

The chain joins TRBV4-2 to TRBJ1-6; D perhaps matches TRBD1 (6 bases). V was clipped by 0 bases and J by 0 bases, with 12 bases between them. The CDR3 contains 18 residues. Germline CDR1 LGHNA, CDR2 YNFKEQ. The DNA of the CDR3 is TGTGCCAGCAGCCAAGAGATAACAGGGAGCTCCTATAATTCACCCCTCCACTTT. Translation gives CASSQEITGSSYNSPLHF.

In DNA, the CDR3 is TGTGCCAGCTCACCGCAGGGAAATGCTAATGAAAAACTGTTTTTT. It is translated as CASSPQGNANEKLFF. The rearrangement links TRBV18 to TRBJ1-4, with D perhaps TRBD1 (5 bases). The V gene's germline CDR1 is KGHSH and CDR2 LQKENI. The CDR3 loop spans 15 amino acids. The V end lost 3 bases, the J end lost 3 bases, and 11 bases lay between the germline ends.

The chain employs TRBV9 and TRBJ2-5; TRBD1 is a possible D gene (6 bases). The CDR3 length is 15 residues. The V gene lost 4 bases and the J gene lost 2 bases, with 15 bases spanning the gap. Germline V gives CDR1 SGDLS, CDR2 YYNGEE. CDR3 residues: CASSPAPDRQETQYF. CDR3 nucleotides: TGTGCCAGCAGCCCAGCCCCGGACAGACAAGAGACCCAGTACTTC.

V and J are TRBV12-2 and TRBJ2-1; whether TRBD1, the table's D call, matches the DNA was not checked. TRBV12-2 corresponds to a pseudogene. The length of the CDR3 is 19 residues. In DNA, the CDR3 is TGTGCAAGTCGCCCAAACCGGGACAGGGGGCTTAGTATGAGGAATGAGCAGTTCTTC. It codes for CASRPNRDRGLSMRNEQFF.

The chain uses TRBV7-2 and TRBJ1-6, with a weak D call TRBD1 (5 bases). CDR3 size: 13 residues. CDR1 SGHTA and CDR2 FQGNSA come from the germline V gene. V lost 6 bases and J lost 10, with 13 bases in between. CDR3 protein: CASSGGYGSPLHF. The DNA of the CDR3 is TGTGCCAGCAGTGGGGGGTACGGCTCACCCCTCCACTTT. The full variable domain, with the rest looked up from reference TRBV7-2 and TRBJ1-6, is GAGVSQSPSNKVTEKGKDVELRCDPISGHTALYWYRQSLGQGLEFLIYFQGNSAPDKSGLPSDRFSAERTGGSVSTLTIQRTQQEDSAVYLCASSGGYGSPLHFGNGTRLTVT.

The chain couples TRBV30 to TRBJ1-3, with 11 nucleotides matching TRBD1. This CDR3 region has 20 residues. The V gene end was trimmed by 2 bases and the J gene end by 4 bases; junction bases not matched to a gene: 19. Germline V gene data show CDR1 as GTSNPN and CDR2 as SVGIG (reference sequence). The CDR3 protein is CAWSRKSGTGGKLFGNTIYF. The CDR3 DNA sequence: TGTGCCTGGAGTCGGAAATCAGGGACAGGGGGAAAACTCTTCGGAAACACCATATATTTT.

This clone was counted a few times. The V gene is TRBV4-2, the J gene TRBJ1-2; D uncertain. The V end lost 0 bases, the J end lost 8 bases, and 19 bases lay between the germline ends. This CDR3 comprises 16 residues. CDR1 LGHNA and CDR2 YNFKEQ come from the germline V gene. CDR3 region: CASSQEAGIARGGYTF. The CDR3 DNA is TGTGCCAGCAGCCAAGAGGCCGGGATCGCCAGAGGAGGCTACACCTTC.

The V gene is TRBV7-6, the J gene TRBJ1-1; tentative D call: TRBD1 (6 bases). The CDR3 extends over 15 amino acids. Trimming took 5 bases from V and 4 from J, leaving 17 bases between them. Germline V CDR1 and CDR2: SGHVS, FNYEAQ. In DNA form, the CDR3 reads TGTGCCAGCAGCCCTCCTGCGGGGGCTCGCACTGAAGCTTTCTTT. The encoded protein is CASSPPAGARTEAFF.